This T cell receptor beta chain derives from a study of blood T cell repertoires in COVID-19. Overall study context: From the United States, Italy and Spain came samples of acute and convalescent COVID-19.

This clone was recorded once. Per the authors' pipeline: Researchers report that nucleated cell counts were estimated from reference gene primer amplification. Sequencing used immunoSEQ multiplex PCR; TCRdb keeps in-frame clones, though not all of them. V, J and clone size are those of that table, while D and trimming were read from the DNA. The sample holds roughly 100,000 clones, around 90% seen once. Germline V gives CDR1 MNHEY, CDR2 SMNVEV (reference sequence). The CDR3 loop spans 14 amino acids. V was shortened by 2 bases and J by 1 base, with 8 bases between the two germline ends. The source material was peripheral blood. The receptor comes from a human donor in a cohort sampled during active COVID-19. The J gene is TRBJ1-1, the V gene TRBV27, with D unclear. The CDR3 sequence is CASSLRSGNTEAFF. The CDR3 DNA reads as TGTGCCAGCAGTTTACGGTCGGGGAACACTGAAGCTTTCTTT.